This T cell receptor beta chain comes out of a study of blood T cell repertoires in COVID-19. Overall study: Nucleic acid was either cDNA or gDNA, and it came from T cells, B-cell-depleted T cells, or PBMCs.

The CDR3 totals 15 residues. Germline V gene lookup returns CDR1 GTSNPN and CDR2 SVGIG (reference sequence). With 1 base removed from V and 1 base from J, the gap between germline ends came to 13 bases. Participant age was roughly 18 to 89 years, and participants resided in around 24 US areas. Recovery among Cohort 3 donors was established by two negative PCRs, clearance, or symptom resolution. Original processing notes: Using reference gene primer amplification, nucleated cell counts were estimated. Some clones are missing from TCRdb's copy, which holds only in-frame ones; the method was immunoSEQ multiplex PCR. For V, J and clone size, that table is used; D and trimming come from the DNA. This sample carries roughly 200,000 clones, 85% to 90% of them seen once, and the ten largest clones take 1.2%.

Sequences were obtained from PBMCs or T cells enriched from blood (not recorded which). This TCR was sampled from a man under 40 who had recovered from COVID-19. This chain links TRBV30 with TRBJ1-1; possible D gene TRBD1, 6 bases. CDR3 residues: CAWSAGVPGNTEAFF. CDR3 coding DNA: TGTGCCTGGAGTGCAGGGGTCCCAGGGAACACTGAAGCTTTCTTT.